Below are 20 T cell receptor beta chains sequenced from a single sample in a study of molecular identifiers for immune sequencing clone quantification. TCRdb re-called the PCR reads with MiXCR, one entry per CDR3 protein. The table includes about 500,000 distinct CDR3 sequences, about a quarter detected once. Sequenced input: naive CD8+ T cells from blood, with Jurkat cell RNA spiked in. Subset described: FACS-sorted CD8+CD4-CCR7+CD45RA+ naive T cells. The receptors were gathered from a human donor in good health. Some libraries in this study had Jurkat cell RNA spiked in.

V and J are TRBV12-3 or TRBV12-4 and TRBJ1-3; no definite D call. This CDR3 region has 14 residues. Trimming cost V 6 bases and J 0 bases, with 9 bases left between them. The DNA of the CDR3 is TGTGCCAGCAGCTTTGATTACTCTGGAAACACCATATATTTT. Its translation is CASSFDYSGNTIYF.

V gene TRBV4-3 combines with J gene TRBJ1-2; D is perhaps TRBD1 (6 bases). Per germline, CDR1 LGHNA and CDR2 YSLEER. V shed 2 bases and J shed 0 bases, with 16 bases lying between them. There are 17 residues in the CDR3. CDR3 sequence reads: CASSQFKQGRANYGYTF. The CDR3 coding sequence is TGCGCCAGCAGCCAATTCAAACAGGGCCGAGCTAACTATGGCTACACCTTC.

The chain carries TRBV11-2 and TRBJ1-4; D ambiguous. Germline V gene lookup returns CDR1 SGHAT and CDR2 FQNNGV. Trimming pared 5 bases from V and 6 bases from J, leaving 10 bases between. CDR3 size: 13 residues. The DNA of the CDR3 is TGTGCCAGCAGCATCGGACTGGATGAAAAACTGTTTTTT. It is translated as CASSIGLDEKLFF.

The sample holds a few counts of this clonotype. The chain is built from TRBV3-1 and TRBJ2-1, with 8 nucleotides matching TRBD2. This CDR3 comprises 16 residues. The V segment lost 0 bases and the J segment 4 bases; nucleotides outside the gene matches: 5. Germline CDR1 LGHDT, CDR2 YNNKEL (reference sequence). CDR3 DNA: TGTGCCAGCAGCCAAGAGCTGGCGGGGGGATACAATGAGCAGTTCTTC. It translates to CASSQELAGGYNEQFF.

In the case of this clonotype: Being one base from a much bigger clone, this may be a read error. The genes are TRBV20-1 and TRBJ1-1; D uncertain. This CDR3 has 15 amino acids. The V end was cut by 6 bases, the J end by 0 bases, with 17 bases between. The germline V gene has CDR1 DFQATT and CDR2 SNEGSKA (reference sequence). CDR3 sequence reads: CSASAWTPMNTEAFF. Here the CDR3 DNA reads TGCAGTGCCAGCGCCTGGACCCCTATGAACACTGAAGCTTTCTTT.

A note on this clonotype: A much more abundant neighbour one base away suggests this may be a read error. V usage is TRBV7-8 and J usage is TRBJ2-3; D is unresolved. Germline-derived CDR1 and CDR2 are SGHVS and FQNEAQ. The length of the CDR3 is 13 residues. CDR3 coding DNA: TGTGCCAGCAGCTTACCCCTCACAGATGCGCAGTATTTT. It specifies CASSLPLTDAQYF.

Concerning this clonotype itself: Just one base apart from a much larger clone, this may be a read error. CDR3: CASSTTGPTMTDTQYF. The DNA for the CDR3 is TGTGCCAGCAGCACAACGGGACCAACAATGACAGATACGCAGTATTTT. J is TRBJ2-3 and V is TRBV7-2; tentatively, D is TRBD1 or TRBD2 (5 bases each). The germline gives CDR1 SGHTA, CDR2 FQGNSA. CDR3 length equals 16 residues. Between the trimmed V and J ends, which lost 5 bases and 3 bases, there was a span of 18 bases.

The chain links TRBV19 to TRBJ2-3; 9 positions match TRBD2. The germline V gene encodes CDR1 LNHDA and CDR2 SQIVND (reference sequence). The CDR3 is made up of 16 amino acids. Losses at the gene ends were 3 bases for V and 2 bases for J; bases not matched to a gene: 6. The CDR3 DNA sequence: TGTGCCAGTAGTATTGGCGGGAGGGCCTCCACAGATACGCAGTATTTT. This codes for CASSIGGRASTDTQYF.

The J gene is TRBJ2-3, the V gene TRBV24-1; TRBD2 agrees at 12 bases. V lost 5 bases and J lost 3; bases outside the gene matches: 20. CDR3 length: 21 residues. Germline-derived CDR1 and CDR2 are KGHDR and SFDVKD. The chain's CDR3 is CATSGHPRTPSGRAGTDTQYF. CDR3 nucleotides: TGTGCCACCAGTGGCCACCCTAGGACGCCTAGCGGGAGGGCCGGAACAGATACGCAGTATTTT.

This clonotype has only one observation. A much larger clone is a single base away; this may be a read error. V usage is TRBV9 and J usage is TRBJ2-5; D not resolved. V was clipped by 1 base and J by 13 bases, with 14 bases between them. CDR1 is SGDLS and CDR2 is YYNGEE in the germline V gene. CDR3 size: 12 residues. CDR3 residues: CASSVPRPGLYF. The CDR3 DNA follows: TGTGCCAGCAGCGTACCCCGGCCGGGTTTGTACTTC. The full variable domain, rest sourced from reference TRBV9 and TRBJ2-5, is DSGVTQTPKHLITATGQRVTLRCSPRSGDLSVYWYQQSLDQGLQFLIQYYNGEERAKGNILERFSAQQFPDLHSELNLSSLELGDSALYFCASSVPRPGLYFGPGTRLLVL.

This clonotype was detected ten times or more. The junction and the germline gene differ at one end; a read error may be behind it. The genes are TRBV5-1 and TRBJ1-1, with 8 bases matching TRBD1. Germline V CDR1 and CDR2: SGHRS, YFSETQ. The length of the CDR3 is 15 residues. The CDR3 DNA reads TGTGCCAGCAGTCCCTGGACAGGGATGAACACTGAAGCTTTCTTT. The encoded protein is CASSPWTGMNTEAFF.

The V gene is TRBV13, the J gene TRBJ1-4, with 7 bases matching TRBD1. Germline trimming cut 5 bases from V and 8 bases from J; bases unmatched to any gene: 5. Germline values: CDR1 PRHDT, CDR2 FYEKMQ (reference sequence). The CDR3 runs 13 residues. CDR3 residues: CASSPGQAEKLFF. In DNA, the CDR3 is TGTGCCAGCAGCCCAGGACAGGCGGAAAAACTGTTTTTT.

The sample holds a few counts of this clonotype. The V call is TRBV19, the J call TRBJ2-7, with D perhaps matching TRBD1 (6 bases). Trimming cost V 8 bases and J 1 base, with 15 bases left between them. Germline values: CDR1 LNHDA, CDR2 SQIVND (reference sequence). The CDR3 is made up of 14 amino acids. The CDR3 DNA sequence: TGTGCCAGTGGCCGGGACACCCTATCCTACGAGCAGTACTTC. This translates into CASGRDTLSYEQYF.

The chain combines TRBV3-1 with TRBJ1-1, with no clear D. Germline V lookup: CDR1 LGHDT, CDR2 YNNKEL (reference sequence). Trimming pared 4 bases from V and 3 bases from J, leaving 12 bases between. This CDR3 is 14 amino acids long. CDR3 nucleotide sequence: TGTGCCAGCAGCCGATCCTCGTCCTACACTGAAGCTTTCTTT. Translated: CASSRSSSYTEAFF. The full variable domain, completed using reference TRBV3-1 and TRBJ1-1, is DTAVSQTPKYLVTQMGNDKSIKCEQNLGHDTMYWYKQDSKKFLKIMFSYNNKELIINETVPNRFSPKSPDKAHLNLHINSLELGDSAVYFCASSRSSSYTEAFFGQGTRLTVV.

This clonotype was seen many times. The rearrangement uses TRBV13 and TRBJ1-1; 7 nucleotides agree with TRBD1. V was clipped by 5 bases and J by 5 bases; unmatched bases: 8. Germline V CDR1 and CDR2: PRHDT, FYEKMQ (reference sequence). The CDR3 is 14 residues long. CDR3 nucleotides: TGTGCCAGCAGCCTCCGGGACAGCCGGACTGAAGCTTTCTTT. Amino acid sequence: CASSLRDSRTEAFF.

On this clonotype itself: A much larger clonotype is one base distant, so this may be a read error. The V call is TRBV7-2, the J call TRBJ2-1; 8 bases agree with TRBD2. There are 15 residues in the CDR3. CDR1 and CDR2 (germline): SGHTA, FQGNSA. The CDR3 DNA follows: TGTGTCAGCAGCTTAGCGGGCCTAGCGGGCAATGAGCAGTTCTTC. Translating gives CVSSLAGLAGNEQFF.

This clonotype occurred a few times. V and J are TRBV6-5 and TRBJ1-4; TRBD1 might be the D (5 bases). The CDR3 runs to 14 residues. From germline, CDR1 is MNHEY and CDR2 SVGAGI. V lost 6 bases and J lost 8, with 16 bases in between. The CDR3 region has the DNA TGTGCCAGCAGCCACATCTGGGCAGGGGAAAAACTGTTTTTT. Protein sequence: CASSHIWAGEKLFF.

This clonotype was seen ten or more times. J is TRBJ2-7 and V is TRBV12-3 or TRBV12-4; 7 bases are a match to TRBD2. The CDR3 is 13 amino acids. V shed 11 bases and J 0 bases; nucleotides not matched to a gene: 7. In DNA, the CDR3 is TGTGCCTCGGGGCGGGGGTTCTCCTACGAGCAGTACTTC. Translated: CASGRGFSYEQYF.

This clonotype has a handful of counts. One end of the junction does not line up with germline, which may come from a read error. This sequence joins TRBV24-1 and TRBJ2-3; 7 nucleotides match TRBD1. The CDR3 has 15 amino acids. Germline assignment: CDR1 KGHDR and CDR2 SFDVKD. The CDR3 loop reads CATGDRDSTADTQYF. CDR3 DNA sequence: TGTGCCACCGGTGACCGGGACAGCACGGCAGATACGCAGTATTTT.

This clonotype was found many times. The chain uses TRBV7-2 and TRBJ2-5; perhaps TRBD2 as D (6 bases). The CDR3 contains 14 residues. The ends were cut back, 3 bases at V and 1 base at J, with 9 bases in the middle. In germline, CDR1 is SGHTA, CDR2 FQGNSA. CDR3 DNA sequence: TGTGCCAGCAGCTTGCTCGGGAGCCAAGAGACCCAGTACTTC. The encoded protein is CASSLLGSQETQYF.